This note documents a single TCR beta chain sequence. Its antigen is undetermined. This entry comes from a study of T cell repertoires in cytomegalovirus infection. Study overall: CMV infection together with matching HLA type was indicated by public TCR beta signatures.

One entry per CDR3 protein, called by TCRdb with MiXCR from the reads. This sample carries 500,000 to 600,000 distinct CDR3 sequences, 16% of them seen once, and the ten largest clones take under 30%. Trimming removed 5 bases from V and 2 bases from J; junction bases left unmatched: 11. The germline CDR1 and CDR2 sequences are MDHEN and SYDVKM. CDR3 length equals 16 residues. The study's findings and limits: In two of eight donors, the top clonotype was HLA-C-restricted CMV-specific. Summed public TCR beta family frequency identified CMV carriers bearing the relevant HLA.

V and J are TRBV28 and TRBJ2-7, with 8 bases lining up with TRBD1. Sequencing was done on a sample of CD8+ T cells from PBMCs. The receptor was derived from a human donor in good health (CMV status not recorded). Some clones in this sample may be carry-over from other donors' samples. The CDR3 here is CASSPTDRVQAYEQYF. The CDR3 DNA follows: TGTGCCAGCAGTCCCACGGACAGGGTTCAGGCCTACGAGCAGTACTTC.